These 6 T cell receptor beta chains originate from one sample sequenced in a study of blood T cell repertoires in COVID-19. TCRdb's copy holds only in-frame clones and misses some; the assay was immunoSEQ multiplex PCR. The sample records over 100,000 clones, 70% to 80% being singletons. Sequenced input: peripheral blood. The origin of the receptors is a man aged 60 to 69 with active or convalescent COVID-19.

V gene TRBV10-2 combines with J gene TRBJ2-3; D is perhaps TRBD1 (5 bases). This CDR3 spans 16 amino acids. Looked up from germline, CDR1 is WSHSY and CDR2 is SAAADI. Trimming took off 3 bases at V and 2 bases at J, with 15 bases between the two ends. CDR3: CASSERQNINTDTQYF. CDR3 DNA sequence: TGCGCCAGCAGTGAAAGACAGAATATTAACACAGATACGCAGTATTTT.

This clone was counted a single time. The V and J genes are TRBV19 and TRBJ2-4, with TRBD1 identical over 9 bases. In germline, CDR1 is LNHDA, CDR2 SQIVND (reference sequence). This CDR3 contains 14 residues. V lost 7 bases, J lost 1 base, and 2 bases stayed unmatched. Written as DNA, the CDR3 is TGTGCCAGTACGACAGGGGGGGCCAAAAACATTCAGTACTTC. It codes for CASTTGGAKNIQYF.

This clone was picked up one time. Written as DNA, the CDR3 is TGTGCCAGCAGTTTAGACAGGGGGGTCACTGAAGCTTTCTTT. It is translated as CASSLDRGVTEAFF. J is TRBJ1-1 and V is TRBV28, with 9 bases lining up with TRBD1. V dropped 2 bases and J dropped 4; count of bases not matched to a gene: 2. The CDR3 is 14 amino acids. Germline V gene lookup returns CDR1 MDHEN and CDR2 SYDVKM.

The chain recombines TRBV6-5 with TRBJ2-5, with TRBD1 matching over 8 bases. The V gene end was trimmed by 4 bases and the J gene end by 3 bases; junction bases not matched to a gene: 7. The V gene's germline CDR1 is MNHEY and CDR2 SVGAGI. CDR3 length: 15 residues. The CDR3 DNA is TGTGCCAGCAGTTTCCGACAGGGGTGGAAAGAGACCCAGTACTTC. Its protein is CASSFRQGWKETQYF.

The J gene is TRBJ1-2, the V gene TRBV9, with D unclear. The CDR3 is 12 amino acids. V lost 4 bases to trimming and J lost 4 bases, with 8 bases between them. CDR1 is SGDLS and CDR2 is YYNGEE in the germline V gene. The CDR3 DNA reads TGTGCCAGCAGCCCGGGAATCTATGGCTACACCTTC. It encodes CASSPGIYGYTF.

The genes are TRBV6-2 or TRBV6-3 and TRBJ1-5; the D is unclear. Between the trimmed V and J ends, which lost 4 bases and 5 bases, there was a span of 18 bases. The CDR3 has 16 amino acids. CDR1 and CDR2 from the germline V gene are MNHEY and SVGEGT. This CDR3 is CASSFPLPPVYQPQHF. CDR3 DNA sequence: TGTGCCAGCAGTTTTCCGCTACCCCCGGTATATCAGCCCCAGCATTTT.